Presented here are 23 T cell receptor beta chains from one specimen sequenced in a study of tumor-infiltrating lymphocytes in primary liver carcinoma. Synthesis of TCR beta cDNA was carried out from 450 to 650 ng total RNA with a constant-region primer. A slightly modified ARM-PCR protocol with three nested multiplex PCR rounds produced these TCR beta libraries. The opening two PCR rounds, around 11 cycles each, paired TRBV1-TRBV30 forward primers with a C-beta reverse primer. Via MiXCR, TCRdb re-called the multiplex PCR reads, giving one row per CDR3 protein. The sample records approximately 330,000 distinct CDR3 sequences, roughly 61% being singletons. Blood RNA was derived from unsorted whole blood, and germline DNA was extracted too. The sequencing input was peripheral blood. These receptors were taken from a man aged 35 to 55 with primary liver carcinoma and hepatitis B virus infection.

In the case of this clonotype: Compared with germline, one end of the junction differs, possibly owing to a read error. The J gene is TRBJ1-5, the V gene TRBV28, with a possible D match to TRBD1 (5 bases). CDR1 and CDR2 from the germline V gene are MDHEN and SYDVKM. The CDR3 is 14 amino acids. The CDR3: CACSLSGFSQPQHF. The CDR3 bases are TGTGCCTGCAGTTTATCAGGGTTCTCACAGCCCCAGCATTTT.

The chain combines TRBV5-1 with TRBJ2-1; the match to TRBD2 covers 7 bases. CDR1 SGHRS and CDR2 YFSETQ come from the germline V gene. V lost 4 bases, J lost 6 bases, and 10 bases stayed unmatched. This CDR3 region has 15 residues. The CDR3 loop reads CASSPRAGVTNEQFF. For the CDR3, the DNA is TGCGCCAGCAGCCCGCGGGCGGGGGTTACCAATGAGCAGTTCTTC.

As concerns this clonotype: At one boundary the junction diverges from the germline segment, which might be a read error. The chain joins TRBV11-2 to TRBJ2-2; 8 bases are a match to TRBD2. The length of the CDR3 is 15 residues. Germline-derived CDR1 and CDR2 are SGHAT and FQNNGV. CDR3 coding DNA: TGTACCAGCAGCTCGGGGCTAGCGGGCACCGGGGAGCTGTTTTTT. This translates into CTSSSGLAGTGELFF.

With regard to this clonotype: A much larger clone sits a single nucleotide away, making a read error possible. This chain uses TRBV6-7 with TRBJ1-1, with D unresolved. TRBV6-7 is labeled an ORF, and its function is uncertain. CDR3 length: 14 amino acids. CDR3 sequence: CVSSYRLLNTEAFF. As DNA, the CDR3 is TGTGTCAGCAGTTATCGTCTCCTGAACACTGAAGCTTTCTTT.

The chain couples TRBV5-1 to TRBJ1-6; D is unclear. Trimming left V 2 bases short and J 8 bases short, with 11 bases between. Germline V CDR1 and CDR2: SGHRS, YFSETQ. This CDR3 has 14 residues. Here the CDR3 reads CASSLCEIDSPLHF. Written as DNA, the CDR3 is TGCGCCAGCAGCTTATGTGAGATCGATTCACCCCTCCACTTT. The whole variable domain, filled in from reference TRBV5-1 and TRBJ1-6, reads KAGVTQTPRYLIKTRGQQVTLSCSPISGHRSVSWYQQTPGQGLQFLFEYFSETQRNKGNFPGRFSGRQFSNSRSEMNVSTLELGDSALYLCASSLCEIDSPLHFGNGTRLTVT.

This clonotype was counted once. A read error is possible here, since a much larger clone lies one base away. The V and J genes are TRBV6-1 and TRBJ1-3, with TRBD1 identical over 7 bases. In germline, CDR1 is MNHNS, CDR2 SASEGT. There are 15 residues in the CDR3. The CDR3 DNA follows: TGTACCAGCAGTGAAGGGGACAGCCTAGGAAACACCATATATTTT. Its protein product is CTSSEGDSLGNTIYF.

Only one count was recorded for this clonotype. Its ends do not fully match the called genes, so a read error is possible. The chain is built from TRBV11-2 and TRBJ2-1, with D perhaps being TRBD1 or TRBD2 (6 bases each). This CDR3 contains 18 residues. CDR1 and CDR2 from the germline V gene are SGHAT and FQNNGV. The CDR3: CASSRKPQGLAEYNEQFF. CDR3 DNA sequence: TGTGCCAGCAGCCGAAAACCTCAGGGGTTAGCGGAGTACAATGAGCAGTTCTTT.

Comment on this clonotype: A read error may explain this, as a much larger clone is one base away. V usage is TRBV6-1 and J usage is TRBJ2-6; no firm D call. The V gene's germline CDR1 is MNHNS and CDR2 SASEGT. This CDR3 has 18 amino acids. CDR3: CASSETWIARSGTNVLTF. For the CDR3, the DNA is TGTGCCAGCAGTGAAACATGGATCGCCCGCTCTGGGACCAACGTCCTGACTTTC.

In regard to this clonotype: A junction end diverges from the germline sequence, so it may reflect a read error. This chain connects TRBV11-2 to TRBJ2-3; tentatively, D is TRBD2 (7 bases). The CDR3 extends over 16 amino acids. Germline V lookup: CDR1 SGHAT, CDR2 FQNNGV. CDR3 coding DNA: TGTACCAGCAGCTTAGGGGGGGCCACGGGTACAGATACGCAATATTTT. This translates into CTSSLGGATGTDTQYF. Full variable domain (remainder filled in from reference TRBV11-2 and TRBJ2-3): EAGVAQSPRYKIIEKRQSVAFWCNPISGHATLYWYQQILGQGPKLLIQFQNNGVVDDSQLPKDRFSAERLKGVDSTLKIQPAKLEDSAVYLCTSSLGGATGTDTQYFGPGTRLTVL.

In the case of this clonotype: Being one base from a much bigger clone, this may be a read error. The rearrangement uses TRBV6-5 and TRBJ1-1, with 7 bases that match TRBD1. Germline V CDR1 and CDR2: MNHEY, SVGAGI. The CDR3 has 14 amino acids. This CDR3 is CSSRRQGTDTEAFF. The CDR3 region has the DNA TGTTCCAGCAGACGACAGGGTACAGACACTGAAGCTTTCTTT.

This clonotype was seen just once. CDR3 protein: CASSRSSGNRFYNEQFF. The CDR3 DNA reads as TGTGCCAGCAGCCGGAGTAGCGGAAATCGTTTCTACAATGAGCAGTTCTTC. The gene calls are TRBV11-2 and TRBJ2-1; possibly TRBD2 for D (6 bases). Germline V lookup: CDR1 SGHAT, CDR2 FQNNGV. With 5 bases removed from V and 3 bases from J, the gap between germline ends came to 20 bases. The CDR3 runs to 17 residues.

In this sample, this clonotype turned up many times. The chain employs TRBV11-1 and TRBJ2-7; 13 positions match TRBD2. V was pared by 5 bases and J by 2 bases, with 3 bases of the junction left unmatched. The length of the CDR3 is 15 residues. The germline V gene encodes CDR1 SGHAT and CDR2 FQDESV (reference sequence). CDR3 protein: CASSQGTSGAYEQYF. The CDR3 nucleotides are TGTGCCAGCAGCCAAGGGACTAGCGGGGCCTACGAGCAGTACTTC.

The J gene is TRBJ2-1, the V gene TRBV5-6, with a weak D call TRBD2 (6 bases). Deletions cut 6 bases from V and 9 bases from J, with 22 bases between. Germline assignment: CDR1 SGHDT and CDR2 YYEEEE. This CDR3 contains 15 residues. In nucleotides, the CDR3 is TGTGCCAGCAACTCCGGACTAACGGGGTCCGGTGAGCAGTTCTTC. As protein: CASNSGLTGSGEQFF.

DNA for the CDR3: TGTGCCAGCAGTTACTCTTGGGAGGCCCAGTACTTC. The encoded protein is CASSYSWEAQYF. This chain links TRBV6-2 or TRBV6-3 with TRBJ2-5; a possible D gene is TRBD2 (6 bases). V was clipped by 0 bases and J by 9 bases, with 8 bases between them. There are 12 residues in the CDR3. Per the germline V gene, CDR1 is MNHEY and CDR2 is SVGEGT.

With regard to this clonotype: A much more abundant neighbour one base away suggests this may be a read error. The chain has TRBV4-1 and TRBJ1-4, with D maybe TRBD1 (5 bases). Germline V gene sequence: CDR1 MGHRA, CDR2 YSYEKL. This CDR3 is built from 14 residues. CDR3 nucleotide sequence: TGCGCCAGCAGCCTTGGGACGGCGAATGAAAATCTGTTTTTT. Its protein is CASSLGTANENLFF.

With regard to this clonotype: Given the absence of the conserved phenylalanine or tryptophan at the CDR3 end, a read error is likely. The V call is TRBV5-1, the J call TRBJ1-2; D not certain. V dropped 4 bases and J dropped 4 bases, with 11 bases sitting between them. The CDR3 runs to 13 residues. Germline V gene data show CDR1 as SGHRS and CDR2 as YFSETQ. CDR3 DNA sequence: TGCGCCAGCAGCCTGGAGGGCCGCTATGGCTACACCTCC. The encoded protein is CASSLEGRYGYTS.

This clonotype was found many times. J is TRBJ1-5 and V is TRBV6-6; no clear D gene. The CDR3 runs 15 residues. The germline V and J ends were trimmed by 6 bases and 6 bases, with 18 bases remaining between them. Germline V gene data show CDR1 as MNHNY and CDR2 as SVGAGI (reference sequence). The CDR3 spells CASSPRVSSSQPQHF. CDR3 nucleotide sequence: TGTGCCAGCAGCCCACGGGTCTCGTCAAGTCAGCCCCAGCATTTT.

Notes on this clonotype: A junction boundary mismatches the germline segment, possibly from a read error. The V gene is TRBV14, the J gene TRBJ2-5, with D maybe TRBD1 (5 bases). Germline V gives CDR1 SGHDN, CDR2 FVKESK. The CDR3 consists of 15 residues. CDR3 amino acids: CASSQLSAGLETQCF. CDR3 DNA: TGTGCCAGCAGCCAACTTTCGGCAGGGCTGGAGACCCAGTGCTTC.

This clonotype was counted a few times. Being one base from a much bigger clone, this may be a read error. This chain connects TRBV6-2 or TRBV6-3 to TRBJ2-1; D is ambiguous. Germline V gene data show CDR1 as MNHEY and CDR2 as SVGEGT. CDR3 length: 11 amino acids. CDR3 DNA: TGTACCAGCAGTTATCGTGCCTCCTTGTTCTTC. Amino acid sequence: CTSSYRASLFF.

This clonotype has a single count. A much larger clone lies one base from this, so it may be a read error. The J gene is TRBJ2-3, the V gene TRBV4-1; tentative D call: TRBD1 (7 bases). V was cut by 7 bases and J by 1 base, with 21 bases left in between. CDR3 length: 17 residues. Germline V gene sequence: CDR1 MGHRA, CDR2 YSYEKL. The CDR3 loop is CASIQEGAGQGTDTQYF. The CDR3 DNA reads TGCGCCAGCATCCAGGAGGGGGCCGGGCAGGGCACAGATACGCAGTATTTT.

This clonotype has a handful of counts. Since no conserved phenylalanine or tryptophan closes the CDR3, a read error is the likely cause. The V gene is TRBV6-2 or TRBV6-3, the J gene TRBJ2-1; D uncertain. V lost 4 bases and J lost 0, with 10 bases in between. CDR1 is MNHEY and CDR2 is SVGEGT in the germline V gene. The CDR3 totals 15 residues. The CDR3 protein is CASSLNPGSYNEQFL. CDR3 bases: TGTGCCAGCAGTTTAAATCCAGGCTCCTACAATGAGCAGTTCTTA.

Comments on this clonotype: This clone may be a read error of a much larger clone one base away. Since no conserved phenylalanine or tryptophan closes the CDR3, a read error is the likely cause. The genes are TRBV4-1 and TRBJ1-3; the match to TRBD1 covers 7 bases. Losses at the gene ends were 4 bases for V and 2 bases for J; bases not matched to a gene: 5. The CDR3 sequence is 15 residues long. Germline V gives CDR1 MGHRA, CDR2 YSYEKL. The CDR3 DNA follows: TGCGCCAGCAGCCGCGGACAGGCTCCTGGAAACACCATATATCTT. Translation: CASSRGQAPGNTIYL.

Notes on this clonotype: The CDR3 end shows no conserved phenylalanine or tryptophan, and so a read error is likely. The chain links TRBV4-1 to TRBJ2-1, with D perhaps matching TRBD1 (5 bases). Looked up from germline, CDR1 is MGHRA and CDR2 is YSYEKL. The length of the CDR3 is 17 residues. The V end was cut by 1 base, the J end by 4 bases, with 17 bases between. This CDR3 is CASSQGLGQGFYNEQFL. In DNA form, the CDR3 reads TGCGCCAGCAGCCAAGGTTTAGGCCAGGGCTTTTACAATGAGCAGTTCCTC.